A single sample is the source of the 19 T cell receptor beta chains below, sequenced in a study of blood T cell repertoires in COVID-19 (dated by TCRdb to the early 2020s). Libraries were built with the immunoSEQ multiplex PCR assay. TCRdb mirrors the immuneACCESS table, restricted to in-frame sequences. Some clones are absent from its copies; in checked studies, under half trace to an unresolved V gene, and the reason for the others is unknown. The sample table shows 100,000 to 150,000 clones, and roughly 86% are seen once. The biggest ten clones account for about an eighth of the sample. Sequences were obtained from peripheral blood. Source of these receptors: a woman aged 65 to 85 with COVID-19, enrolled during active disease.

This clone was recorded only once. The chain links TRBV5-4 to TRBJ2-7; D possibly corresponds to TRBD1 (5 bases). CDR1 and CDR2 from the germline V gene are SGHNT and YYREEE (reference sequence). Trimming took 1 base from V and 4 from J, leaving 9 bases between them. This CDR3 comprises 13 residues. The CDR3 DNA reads TGTGCCAGCAGCTTGAACAGGATTTACGAGCAGTACTTC. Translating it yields CASSLNRIYEQYF.

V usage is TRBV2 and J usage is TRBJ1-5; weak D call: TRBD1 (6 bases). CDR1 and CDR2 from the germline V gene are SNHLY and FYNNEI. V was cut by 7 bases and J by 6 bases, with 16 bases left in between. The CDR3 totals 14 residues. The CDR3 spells CASNRDIDSQPQHF. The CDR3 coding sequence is TGTGCCAGCAATAGGGACATTGACAGTCAGCCCCAGCATTTT.

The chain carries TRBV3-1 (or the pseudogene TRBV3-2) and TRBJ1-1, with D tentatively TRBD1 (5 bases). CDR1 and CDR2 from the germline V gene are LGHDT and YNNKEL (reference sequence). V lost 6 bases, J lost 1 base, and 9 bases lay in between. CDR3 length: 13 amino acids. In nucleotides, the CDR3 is TGTGCCAGCAGAAGGAGGGGGAACACTGAAGCTTTCTTT. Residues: CASRRRGNTEAFF.

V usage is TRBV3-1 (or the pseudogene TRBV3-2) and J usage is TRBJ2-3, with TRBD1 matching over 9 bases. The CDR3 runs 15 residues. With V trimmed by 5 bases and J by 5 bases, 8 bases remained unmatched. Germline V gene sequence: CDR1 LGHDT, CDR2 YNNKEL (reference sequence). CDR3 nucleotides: TGTGCCAGCAGCGGCCGGGACAGGGCGAGAGATACGCAGTATTTT. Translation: CASSGRDRARDTQYF.

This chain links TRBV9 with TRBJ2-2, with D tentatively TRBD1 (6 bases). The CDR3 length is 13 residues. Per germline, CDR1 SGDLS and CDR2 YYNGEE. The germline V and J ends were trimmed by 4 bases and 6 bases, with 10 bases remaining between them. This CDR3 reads CASSPYRAGELFF. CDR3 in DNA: TGTGCCAGCAGCCCCTACAGGGCCGGGGAGCTGTTTTTT.

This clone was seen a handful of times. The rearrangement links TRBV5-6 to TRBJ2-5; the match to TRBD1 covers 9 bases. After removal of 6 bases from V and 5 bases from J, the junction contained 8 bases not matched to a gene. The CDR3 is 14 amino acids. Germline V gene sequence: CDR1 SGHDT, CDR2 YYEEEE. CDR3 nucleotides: TGTGCCAGCACCCGGGACAGGGTACGCGAGACCCAGTACTTC. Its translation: CASTRDRVRETQYF.

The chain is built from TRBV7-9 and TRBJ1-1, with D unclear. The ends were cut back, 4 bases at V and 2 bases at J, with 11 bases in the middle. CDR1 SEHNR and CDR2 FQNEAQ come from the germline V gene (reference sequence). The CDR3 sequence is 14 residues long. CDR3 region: CASSSRRANTEAFF. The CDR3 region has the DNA TGTGCCAGCAGCTCACGGAGGGCCAACACTGAAGCTTTCTTT.

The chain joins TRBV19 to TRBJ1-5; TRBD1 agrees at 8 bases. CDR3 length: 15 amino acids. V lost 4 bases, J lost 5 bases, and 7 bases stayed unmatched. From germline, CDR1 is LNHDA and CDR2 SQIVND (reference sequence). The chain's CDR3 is CASSTGQGTHQPQHF. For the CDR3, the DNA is TGTGCCAGTAGTACAGGACAGGGAACCCATCAGCCCCAGCATTTT.

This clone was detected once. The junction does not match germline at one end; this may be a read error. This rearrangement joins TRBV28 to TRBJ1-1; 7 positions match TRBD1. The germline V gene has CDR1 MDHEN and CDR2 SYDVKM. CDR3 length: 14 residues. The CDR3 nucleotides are TGTGCTAGCAGAACAGGGGACATGAACACTGAAGCTTTCTTT. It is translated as CASRTGDMNTEAFF.

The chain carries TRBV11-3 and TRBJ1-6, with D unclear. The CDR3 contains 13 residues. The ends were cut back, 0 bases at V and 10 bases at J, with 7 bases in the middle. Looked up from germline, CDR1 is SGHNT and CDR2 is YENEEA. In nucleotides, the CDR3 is TGTGCCAGCAGCTTAGATCGGGAATCACCCCTCCACTTT. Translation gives CASSLDRESPLHF.

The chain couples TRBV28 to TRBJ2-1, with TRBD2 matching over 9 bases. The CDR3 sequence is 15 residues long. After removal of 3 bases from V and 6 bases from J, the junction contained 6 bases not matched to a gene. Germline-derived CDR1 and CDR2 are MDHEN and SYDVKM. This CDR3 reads CASSFGLAPSNEQFF. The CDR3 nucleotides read TGTGCCAGCAGTTTTGGACTAGCGCCTTCCAATGAGCAGTTCTTC.

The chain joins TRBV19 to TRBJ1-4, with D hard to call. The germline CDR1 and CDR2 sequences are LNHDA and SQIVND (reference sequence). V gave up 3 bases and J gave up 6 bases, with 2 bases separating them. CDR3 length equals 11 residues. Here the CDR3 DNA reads TGTGCCAGTAGTATCGATGAAAAACTGTTTTTT. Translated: CASSIDEKLFF.

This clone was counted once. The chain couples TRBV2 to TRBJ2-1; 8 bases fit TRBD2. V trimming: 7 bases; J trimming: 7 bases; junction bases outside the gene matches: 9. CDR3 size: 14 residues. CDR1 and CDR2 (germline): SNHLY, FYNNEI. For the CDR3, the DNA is TGTGCCAGCACCCCAGCGGGGGCGAGGAATGAGCAGTTCTTC. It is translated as CASTPAGARNEQFF.

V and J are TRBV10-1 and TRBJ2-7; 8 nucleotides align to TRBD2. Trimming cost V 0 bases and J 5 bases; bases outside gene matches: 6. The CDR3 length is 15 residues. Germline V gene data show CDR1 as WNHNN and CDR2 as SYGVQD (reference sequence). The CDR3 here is CASSESRETSDEQYF. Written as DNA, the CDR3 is TGCGCCAGCAGTGAGTCGAGGGAGACTAGCGACGAGCAGTACTTC.

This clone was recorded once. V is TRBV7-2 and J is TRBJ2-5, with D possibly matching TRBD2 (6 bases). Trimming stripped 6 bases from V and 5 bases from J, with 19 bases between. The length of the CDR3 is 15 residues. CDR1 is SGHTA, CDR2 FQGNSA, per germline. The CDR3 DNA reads TGTGCCAGCAGGCCTACTTCCGGGACTTGGGAGACCCAGTACTTC. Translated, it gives CASRPTSGTWETQYF. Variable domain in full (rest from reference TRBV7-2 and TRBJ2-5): GAGVSQSPSNKVTEKGKDVELRCDPISGHTALYWYRQSLGQGLEFLIYFQGNSAPDKSGLPSDRFSAERTGGSVSTLTIQRTQQEDSAVYLCASRPTSGTWETQYFGPGTRLLVL.

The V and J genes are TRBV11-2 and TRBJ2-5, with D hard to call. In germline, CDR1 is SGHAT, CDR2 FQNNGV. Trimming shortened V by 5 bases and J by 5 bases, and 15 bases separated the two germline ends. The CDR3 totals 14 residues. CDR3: CASSPPSNRETQYF. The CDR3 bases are TGTGCCAGCAGCCCCCCTTCCAACCGGGAGACCCAGTACTTC.

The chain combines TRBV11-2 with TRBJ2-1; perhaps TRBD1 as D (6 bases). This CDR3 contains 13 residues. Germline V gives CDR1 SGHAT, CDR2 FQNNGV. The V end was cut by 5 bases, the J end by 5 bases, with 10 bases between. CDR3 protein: CASSTGHHNEQFF. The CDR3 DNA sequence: TGTGCCAGCAGCACGGGACACCACAATGAGCAGTTCTTC.

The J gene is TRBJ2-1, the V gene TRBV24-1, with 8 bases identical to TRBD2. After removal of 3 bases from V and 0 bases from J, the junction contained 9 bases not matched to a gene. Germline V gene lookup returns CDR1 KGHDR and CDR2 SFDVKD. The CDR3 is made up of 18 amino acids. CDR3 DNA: TGTGCCACCAGTGATCCAGCACAGCGGGAGAGCTCCTACAATGAGCAGTTCTTC. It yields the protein CATSDPAQRESSYNEQFF.

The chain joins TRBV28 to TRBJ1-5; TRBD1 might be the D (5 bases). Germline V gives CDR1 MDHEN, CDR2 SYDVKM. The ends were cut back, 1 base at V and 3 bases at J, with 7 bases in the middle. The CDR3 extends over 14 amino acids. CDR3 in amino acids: CASSLLTVNQPQHF. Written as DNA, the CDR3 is TGTGCCAGCAGTTTATTGACAGTCAATCAGCCCCAGCATTTT.